This T cell receptor (beta chain) was sequenced in a study of blood T cell repertoires in COVID-19. Study-wide context: Acute and convalescent COVID-19 specimens originated in the United States, Italy and Spain. Sources were T cells, B-cell-depleted T cells, or PBMCs; the material itself was cDNA or gDNA.

Trimming removed 6 bases from V and 2 bases from J, with 8 bases in between. This CDR3 spans 12 amino acids. Per the original methods: Using reference gene primer amplification, nucleated cell counts were estimated. Generated by immunoSEQ multiplex PCR, the TCRdb table keeps only in-frame clones and is missing some. V, J and clone size reflect that table, while D and trimming were determined from the DNA. The repertoire holds approximately 62,000 clones, with more than 80% as singletons. The chain uses TRBV12-3 or TRBV12-4 and TRBJ2-7; D is unresolved. The sequence was obtained from a man aged 55 to 69 with acute or convalescent COVID-19. The sequenced sample was peripheral blood. The CDR3 DNA follows: TGTGCCAGCAGCCTTGGAGCCTACGAGCAGTACTTC. Its protein is CASSLGAYEQYF.